This T cell receptor (beta chain) was obtained from a study of blood T cell repertoires in COVID-19. In the study overall: Whether acute or convalescent, the COVID-19 samples came from the United States, Italy and Spain.

This clone was detected a few times. Germline V gene data show CDR1 as SGHAT and CDR2 as FQDESV (reference sequence). The CDR3 has 13 amino acids. The V end lost 6 bases, the J end lost 6 bases, and 12 bases lay between the germline ends. The data were produced by immunoSEQ multiplex PCR, yet TCRdb's version contains in-frame clones alone and is incomplete. Among about 80,000 clones listed, roughly 88% were seen once. This clonotype was obtained from a woman older than 75 with acute or convalescent COVID-19. Input material: peripheral blood. V is TRBV11-1 and J is TRBJ2-1; maybe TRBD1 (6 bases). CDR3 sequence: CASRETGFNEQFF. The CDR3 region has the DNA TGTGCCAGCAGAGAGACAGGATTCAATGAGCAGTTCTTC.